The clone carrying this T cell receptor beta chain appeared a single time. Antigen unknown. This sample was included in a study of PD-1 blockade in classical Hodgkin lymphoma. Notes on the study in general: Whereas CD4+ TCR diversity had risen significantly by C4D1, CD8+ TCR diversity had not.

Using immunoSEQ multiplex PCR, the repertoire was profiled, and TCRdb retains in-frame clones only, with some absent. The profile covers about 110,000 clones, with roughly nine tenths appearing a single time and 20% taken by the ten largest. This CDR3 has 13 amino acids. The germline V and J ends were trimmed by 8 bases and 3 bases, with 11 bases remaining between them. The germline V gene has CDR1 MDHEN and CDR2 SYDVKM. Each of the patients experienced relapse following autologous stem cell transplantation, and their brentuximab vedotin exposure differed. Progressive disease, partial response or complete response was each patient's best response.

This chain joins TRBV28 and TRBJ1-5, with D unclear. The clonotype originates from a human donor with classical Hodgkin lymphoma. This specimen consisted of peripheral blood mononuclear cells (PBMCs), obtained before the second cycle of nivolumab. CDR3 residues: CASGRGLNQPQHF. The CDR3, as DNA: TGTGCCAGCGGGAGAGGGCTCAATCAGCCCCAGCATTTT.